This is a list of T cell receptor beta chains from one sample in a study of T cells in Graves' hyperthyroidism and ophthalmopathy. TCRdb re-called the multiplex PCR reads through MiXCR, storing one row per CDR3 protein. The sample shows hundreds of thousands of distinct CDR3 sequences, 20% of them seen only once. The sample taken for sequencing was blood. The origin of the receptors is a man in his forties or fifties with Graves' ophthalmopathy. Each CDR3 is given with its conserved first and last residue. The order of the fields is V gene, J gene, CDR3 protein.

>TRBV12-3/TRBV12-4|TRBJ1-1
CASRTGNLGTEAFF
>TRBV28|TRBJ2-3
CASSFDTDTQYF
>TRBV7-9|TRBJ2-7
CASRPTSGGAYEQYF
>TRBV12-3/TRBV12-4|TRBJ2-2
CASSYGAENTGKLFF
>TRBV6-1|TRBJ2-3
CASWRTSGGTDTQYF
>TRBV19|TRBJ2-5
CASNQGRASGEETQYF
>TRBV27|TRBJ2-7
CASSLSLAVPYEQYF
>TRBV2|TRBJ2-1
CASTPRGGGRTHSEQFF
>TRBV28|TRBJ2-7
CASSVVGEQYF
>TRBV20-1|TRBJ2-5
CSARNRLTAQETQYF
>TRBV12-5|TRBJ2-2
CASGLTLQRGGELFF
>TRBV5-6|TRBJ1-1
CASSHRVWGNPNTEAFF
>TRBV7-6|TRBJ2-5
CASSFLAGRQETQYF
>TRBV27|TRBJ2-7
CASSLLSDYEQYF
>TRBV18|TRBJ1-6
CASSPQDSPLHF
>TRBV7-2|TRBJ2-4
CASSQGLAGGVGKNIQYF
>TRBV11-2|TRBJ2-1
CASSLVVGYNEQFF
>TRBV18|TRBJ2-1
CASSLVLSRGDEQFF
>TRBV2|TRBJ1-4
CASRRPDEKLFF
>TRBV6-1|TRBJ2-1
CASSLVVQGMANNEQFF
>TRBV6-5|TRBJ1-4
CASSYSDAVEKLFF
>TRBV28|TRBJ2-2
CASSLGTGLRTGELFF
>TRBV6-2/TRBV6-3|TRBJ1-5
CASSARTGNQPQHF
>TRBV6-2/TRBV6-3|TRBJ2-2
CASENTGELFF
>TRBV30|TRBJ1-1
CAWSRSNTEAFF
>TRBV7-2|TRBJ2-7
CASSYRDRGLHEQYF
>TRBV7-9|TRBJ1-6
CASSLFLQGNSPLHF
>TRBV4-1|TRBJ2-7
CASSQGTGWSPLEEQYF
>TRBV5-1|TRBJ1-2
CASNPQGHDYGYTF
>TRBV2|TRBJ1-6
CASTPDSRGSPLHF
>TRBV7-3|TRBJ2-1
CASSSGWGGINEQFF
>TRBV9|TRBJ1-3
CASSVAMGSPGNTIYF
>TRBV11-2|TRBJ2-1
CATRGTKQVPNEQFF
>TRBV27|TRBJ2-5
CASMGETQYF
>TRBV5-1|TRBJ2-7
CASSFRDVALGQYF
>TRBV12-3/TRBV12-4|TRBJ2-7
CASSPTSGGSYEQYF
>TRBV15|TRBJ2-1
CATSRVTSGRSSNEQFF
>TRBV28|TRBJ2-5
CASSLFRLTSGSETQYF
>TRBV18|TRBJ1-3
CASSPSRSGNTIYF
>TRBV7-2|TRBJ2-1
CASRPPSYNEQFF